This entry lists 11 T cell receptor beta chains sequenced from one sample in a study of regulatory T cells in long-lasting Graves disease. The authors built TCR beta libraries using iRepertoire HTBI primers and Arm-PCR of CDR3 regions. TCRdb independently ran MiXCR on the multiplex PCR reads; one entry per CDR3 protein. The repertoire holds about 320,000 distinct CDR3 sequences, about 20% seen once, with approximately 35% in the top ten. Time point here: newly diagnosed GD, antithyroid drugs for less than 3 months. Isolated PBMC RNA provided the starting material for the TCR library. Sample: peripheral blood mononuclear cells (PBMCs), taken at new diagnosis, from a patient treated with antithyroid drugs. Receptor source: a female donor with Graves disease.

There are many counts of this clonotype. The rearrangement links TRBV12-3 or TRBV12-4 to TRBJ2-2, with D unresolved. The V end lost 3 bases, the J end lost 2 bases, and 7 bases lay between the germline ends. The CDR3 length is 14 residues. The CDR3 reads CASSFGINTGELFF. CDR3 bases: TGTGCCAGCAGTTTTGGGATCAACACCGGGGAGCTGTTTTTT.

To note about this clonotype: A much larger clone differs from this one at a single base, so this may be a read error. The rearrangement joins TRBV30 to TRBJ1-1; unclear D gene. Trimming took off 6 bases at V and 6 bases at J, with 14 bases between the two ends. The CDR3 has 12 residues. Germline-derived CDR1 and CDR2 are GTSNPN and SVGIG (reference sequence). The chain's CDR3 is CACKTAPSEAFF. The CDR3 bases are TGTGCCTGTAAAACCGCACCGTCTGAAGCTTTCTTT.

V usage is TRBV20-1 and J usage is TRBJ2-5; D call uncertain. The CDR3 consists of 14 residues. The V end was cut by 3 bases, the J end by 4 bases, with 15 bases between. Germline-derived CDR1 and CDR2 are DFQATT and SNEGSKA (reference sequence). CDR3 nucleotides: TGCAGTGCTAGGAGTCAGGCCCAAGGAGAGACCCAGTACTTC. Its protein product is CSARSQAQGETQYF.

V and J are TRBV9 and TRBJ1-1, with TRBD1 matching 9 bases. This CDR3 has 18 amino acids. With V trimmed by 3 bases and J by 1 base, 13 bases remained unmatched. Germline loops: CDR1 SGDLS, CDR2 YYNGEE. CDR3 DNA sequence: TGTGCCAGCAGCGGAACGGGACAGGGAAACGGTAGGAACACTGAAGCTTTCTTT. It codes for CASSGTGQGNGRNTEAFF.

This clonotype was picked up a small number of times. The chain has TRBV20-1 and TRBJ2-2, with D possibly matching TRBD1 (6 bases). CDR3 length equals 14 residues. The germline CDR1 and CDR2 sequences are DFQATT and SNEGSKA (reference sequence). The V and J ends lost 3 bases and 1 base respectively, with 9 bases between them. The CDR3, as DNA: TGCAGTGCTAGGAGACAGGAGAACACCGGGGAGCTGTTTTTT. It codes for CSARRQENTGELFF.

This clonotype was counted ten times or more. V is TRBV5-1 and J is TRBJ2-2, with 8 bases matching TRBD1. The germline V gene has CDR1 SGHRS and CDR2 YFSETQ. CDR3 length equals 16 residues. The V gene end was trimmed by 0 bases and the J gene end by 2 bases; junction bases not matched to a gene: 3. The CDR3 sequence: CASSLGTGKNTGELFF. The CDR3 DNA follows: TGCGCCAGCAGCTTGGGGACAGGGAAAAACACCGGGGAGCTGTTTTTT.

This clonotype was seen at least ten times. The CDR3 nucleotides read TGTGCCATCAGTACCATCCGGGACAGAGCCCAAGAGACCCAGTACTTC. It translates to CAISTIRDRAQETQYF. This rearrangement joins TRBV10-3 to TRBJ2-5; TRBD1 matches 7 bases. This CDR3 region has 16 residues. With 5 bases clipped from V and 1 base from J, the junction kept 10 bases outside the gene matches. Germline V gene data show CDR1 as ENHRY and CDR2 as SYGVKD.

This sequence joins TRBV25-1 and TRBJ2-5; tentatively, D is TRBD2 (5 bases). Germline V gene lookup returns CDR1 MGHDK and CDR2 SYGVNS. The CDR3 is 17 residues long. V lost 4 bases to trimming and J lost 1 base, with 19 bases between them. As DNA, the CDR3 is TGTGCCAGCAGTGCTGGCTGGCGGGCTCTCACCCAAGAGACCCAGTACTTC. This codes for CASSAGWRALTQETQYF.

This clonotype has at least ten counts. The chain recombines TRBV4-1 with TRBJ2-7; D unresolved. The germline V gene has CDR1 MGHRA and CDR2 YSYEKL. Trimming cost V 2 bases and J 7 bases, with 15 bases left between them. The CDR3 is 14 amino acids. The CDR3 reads CASSQPQPYGEQYF. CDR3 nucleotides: TGCGCCAGCAGCCAACCGCAGCCCTATGGGGAGCAGTACTTC.

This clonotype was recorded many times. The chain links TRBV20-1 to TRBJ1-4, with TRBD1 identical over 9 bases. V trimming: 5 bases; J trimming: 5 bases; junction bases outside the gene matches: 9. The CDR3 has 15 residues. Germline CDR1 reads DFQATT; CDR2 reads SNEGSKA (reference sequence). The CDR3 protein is CSAGTGTLLNEKLFF. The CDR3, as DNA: TGCAGTGCTGGGACAGGGACCCTCTTGAATGAAAAACTGTTTTTT.

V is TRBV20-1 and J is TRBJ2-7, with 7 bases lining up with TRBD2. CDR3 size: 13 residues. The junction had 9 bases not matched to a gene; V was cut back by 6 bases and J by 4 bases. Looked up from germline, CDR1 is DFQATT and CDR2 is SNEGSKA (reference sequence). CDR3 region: CSAPGTKVYEQYF. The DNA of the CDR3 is TGCAGTGCCCCCGGGACTAAAGTATACGAGCAGTACTTC.